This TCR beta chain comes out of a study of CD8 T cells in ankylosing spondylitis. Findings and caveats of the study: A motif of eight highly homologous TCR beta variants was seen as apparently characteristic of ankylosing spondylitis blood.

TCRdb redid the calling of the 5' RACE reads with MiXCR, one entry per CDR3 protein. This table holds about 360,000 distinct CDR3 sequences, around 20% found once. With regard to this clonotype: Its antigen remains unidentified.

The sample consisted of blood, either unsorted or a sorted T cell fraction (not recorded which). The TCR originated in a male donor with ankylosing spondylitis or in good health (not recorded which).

CDR3 coding DNA: TGCAGTGCTAGGCAACGGGGGGACCTTAGGGATGAGCAGTTCTTC. Protein: CSARQRGDLRDEQFF. The genes are TRBV20-1 and TRBJ2-1; 7 bases line up with TRBD2. Germline-derived CDR1 and CDR2 are DFQATT and SNEGSKA (reference sequence). J lost 8 bases, V lost 3 bases, and 13 bases had no gene match. The CDR3 has 15 amino acids.